The rows below give T cell receptor beta chains drawn from one sample of a study of T-cell reconstitution after alpha-beta-depleted transplantation in children. TCRdb recomputed calls from the PCR reads with MiXCR, one row per CDR3 protein. The data hold 97,000 or so distinct CDR3 sequences, with about 6% observed a single time. Source: PBMCs, mostly from graft donor cells, taken 60 days after TCRalphabeta/CD19-depleted stem cell transplant. These receptors came from a female patient aged 2-9 years who had a stem cell transplant for Fanconi anemia, so the T cells may come from the graft donor. Both conserved end residues are part of each CDR3. The order of the fields is clone size, J gene, D gene, V gene, CDR3 protein, CDR3 DNA. The D gene is left open where the match is weak. Size is omitted from some rows. Given values are once, few, many or a class for expanded clones.

clone size: -
J gene: TRBJ1-4
D gene: TRBD1
V gene: TRBV12-3/TRBV12-4
CDR3 protein: CASSLSVTGDNEKLFF
CDR3 DNA: TGTGCCAGCAGTTTATCCGTGACAGGGGATAATGAAAAACTGTTTTTT

clone size: many
J gene: TRBJ2-7
D gene: -
V gene: TRBV5-1
CDR3 protein: CASSSDAQGDEQYF
CDR3 DNA: TGCGCCAGCAGCTCGGATGCACAGGGCGACGAGCAGTACTTC

clone size: many
J gene: TRBJ1-5
D gene: -
V gene: TRBV20-1
CDR3 protein: CSARDPPSNQPQHF
CDR3 DNA: TGCAGTGCTAGAGATCCTCCTTCCAATCAGCCCCAGCATTTT

clone size: -
J gene: TRBJ2-7
D gene: -
V gene: TRBV5-1
CDR3 protein: CASSLVAPGYEQYF
CDR3 DNA: TGCGCCAGCAGCTTGGTGGCCCCCGGATACGAGCAGTACTTC

clone size: many
J gene: TRBJ2-7
D gene: -
V gene: TRBV30
CDR3 protein: CAWMGSSYEQYF
CDR3 DNA: TGTGCCTGGATGGGGAGCTCCTACGAGCAGTACTTC

clone size: many
J gene: TRBJ1-5
D gene: TRBD1
V gene: TRBV20-1
CDR3 protein: CSARPITGGKGQPQHF
CDR3 DNA: TGCAGTGCTAGACCTATTACAGGGGGCAAAGGACAGCCCCAGCATTTT

clone size: many
J gene: TRBJ2-7
D gene: TRBD1
V gene: TRBV5-1
CDR3 protein: CASSLGAGGVYEQYF
CDR3 DNA: TGCGCCAGCAGCTTGGGGGCAGGGGGTGTATACGAGCAGTACTTC

clone size: -
J gene: TRBJ2-7
D gene: -
V gene: TRBV20-1
CDR3 protein: CSAEGENLSSYEQYF
CDR3 DNA: TGCAGTGCTGAGGGGGAGAACCTTAGCTCCTACGAGCAGTACTTC

clone size: many
J gene: TRBJ2-7
D gene: -
V gene: TRBV20-1
CDR3 protein: CSAGRALVPYEQYF
CDR3 DNA: TGCAGTGCTGGGCGGGCCCTCGTACCCTACGAGCAGTACTTC

clone size: many
J gene: TRBJ2-1
D gene: -
V gene: TRBV2
CDR3 protein: CASSEAGVSYNEQFF
CDR3 DNA: TGTGCCAGCAGTGAAGCAGGGGTTTCCTACAATGAGCAGTTCTTC

clone size: many
J gene: TRBJ1-4
D gene: TRBD1
V gene: TRBV6-1
CDR3 protein: CASSGRTGSATNEKLFF
CDR3 DNA: TGTGCCAGCAGCGGAAGGACAGGGTCTGCAACTAATGAAAAACTGTTTTTT

clone size: many
J gene: TRBJ2-1
D gene: -
V gene: TRBV3-1
CDR3 protein: CASSPATSGTFRFF
CDR3 DNA: TGTGCCAGCAGCCCAGCCACCTCAGGGACTTTCAGGTTCTTC

clone size: many
J gene: TRBJ1-2
D gene: -
V gene: TRBV7-9
CDR3 protein: CASSLHTGGYGYTF
CDR3 DNA: TGTGCCAGCAGCTTACACACCGGGGGGTATGGCTACACCTTC

clone size: many
J gene: TRBJ1-3
D gene: -
V gene: TRBV5-1
CDR3 protein: CASSTGQAGNTIYF
CDR3 DNA: TGCGCCAGCAGCACCGGGCAAGCTGGAAACACCATATATTTT

clone size: -
J gene: TRBJ2-3
D gene: -
V gene: TRBV20-1
CDR3 protein: CSARVSGTSTDTQYF
CDR3 DNA: TGCAGTGCTAGAGTCTCCGGGACTAGCACAGATACGCAGTATTTT

clone size: few
J gene: TRBJ2-2
D gene: TRBD2
V gene: TRBV27
CDR3 protein: CASTTILGGVNTGELFF
CDR3 DNA: TGTGCCAGCACTACCATCTTGGGGGGGGTGAACACCGGGGAGCTGTTTTTT

clone size: many
J gene: TRBJ1-3
D gene: -
V gene: TRBV24-1
CDR3 protein: CATSDPGSSGNTIYF
CDR3 DNA: TGTGCCACCAGTGATCCGGGAAGCTCTGGAAACACCATATATTTT